This T cell receptor (beta chain) was sequenced in a study of blood T cells in healthy people across ages (dated by TCRdb to the mid-2010s). Context from the whole study: In model experiments, template switching captured about one uniquely barcoded TCR beta cDNA molecule for every two T cells. Two additional independent replicas of 1 million unique cDNA reads from the same blood draw were analyzed for two donors (one aged 18 to 30 and one aged 80 or older). The donors were divided into four age groups: young (average approximately 17 years), middle-aged (roughly 42), aged (about 56) and long-lived (roughly 82). Age-related changes in TCR beta repertoire diversity were measured in the study by deep sequencing normalized with unique cDNA molecular identifiers. Donors of different ages were randomly distributed across sequencing lanes to avoid experimental bias.

The donors were around 39 Caucasian individuals from Russia, aged 6 to 90 years, who were systemically healthy. Roughly 10 milliliters of peripheral blood were drawn from each donor into EDTA-treated Vacutainer tubes. PBMCs were isolated by Ficoll-Paque density-gradient centrifugation, with at least 6 million obtained per sample. Total RNA, at least 6 micrograms per sample, was extracted from PBMCs with Trizol reagent. For every donor, an aliquot of PBMCs went through flow cytometry to measure the percentages of naive CD45RAhigh/CD27high T cells. Per the germline V gene, SQVTM is the CDR1 and ANQGSEA is the CDR2. The V end loses 3 bases and the J end loses 0 bases, and a stretch of 12 bases separates them. Its CDR3 holds 15 amino acids, cysteine through phenylalanine. Just CDR3 DNA is preserved here, 45 bases in frame from base 1. Libraries were made using 5' RACE. The run used an Illumina HiSeq 2500. A second PCR of roughly 7 to 11 cycles was performed with a sample-barcoded 5' primer and a J-beta primer mix. A template-switch 5' adaptor carrying 12 random nucleotides introduced a unique molecular identifier onto each TCR beta cDNA molecule. Each sample yielded at least 3 million CDR3-containing paired-end reads. The Mint cDNA synthesis kit, primed by a TRBC-specific oligonucleotide, was used to synthesize first-strand cDNA from all RNA. After uracil-DNA glycosylase treatment, a first 18-cycle PCR used universal primers M1SS and BC2_uni_R on all cDNA. Under the source paper's analysis protocol: Normalization of each sample was performed by random selection of 1 million high-quality reads, each carrying a distinct molecular identifier. Reads sharing molecular identifiers were discarded rather than binned into consensus sequences. CDR3 identification, clonotype clustering and error correction used MiTCR with a Q25 quality threshold and the strictest error-elimination algorithm. Lower-bound total TCR beta diversity was estimated with a nonparametric unseen species model using Euler transformation. TCRdb redid the processing of the public reads, applying fastp at Q25 and MiXCR, and retained in-frame beta chains. Rows matching on CDR3 protein sequence are summarized as one entry with the most common DNA and genes. TCRdb's processing, not the authors' own work, is the source of the V and J calls. The sample table shows about 640,000 distinct CDR3 sequences, and around 43% are seen once. Together, the top ten hold about 30% of the sample.

Broader findings and caveats from the paper: Estimates of total diversity based on one million sequenced T cells were regarded as lower bounds and as underestimates. Compared with the aged group, the long-lived group had more naive CD4+ T cells, fewer expanded clones and increased TCR diversity, suggesting age selection. Observed TCR beta diversity correlated strongly with the percentage of naive T cells measured by flow cytometry. Observed TCR beta diversity per million T cells fell roughly linearly with age, and a significant reduction was already apparent by age around 40. Bulk unsorted PBMC profiling prevented conclusive comparison of naive and antigen-experienced compartments. Because the CMV infection status of the donors was unknown, age-related changes in expanded clonotypes may potentially have been confounded.

This clonotype was detected only a few times. It has no known antigen specificity. No much larger clonotype is one base removed from it; base qualities were not supplied. Rearrangement joined TRBV29-1 to TRBJ1-3; TRBD1 could be the D gene, as 5 bases match. The specimen was blood. This receptor was identified in an elderly man in good health. DNA sequence: TGCAGCGTTGAGGATCAGGGCTACTCTGGAAACACCATATATTTT. It translates as CSVEDQGYSGNTIYF.